This TCR beta chain is drawn from a study of CD8+ T cells in alopecia areata. Broader study findings: Higher clonality than in normal scalp was seen in lesional scalp, especially alopecia totalis/universalis. During tofacitinib treatment, many expanded lesional clones remained in scalp and blood. Any link of baseline CD8+ expansion to response, resting on one nonresponder, remains uncertain.

This CDR3 region has 15 residues. Unmatched junction bases numbered 8, after V lost 3 bases and J lost 6 bases. Germline CDR1 MNHEY, CDR2 SMNVEV (reference sequence). Following extraction, RNA underwent reverse transcription to cDNA, which served as the sequencing template. Only in-frame clones appear in the TCRdb table, and some are missing; sequencing was by immunoSEQ multiplex PCR. This table holds about 180,000 clones, about half found once. Stated treatment: oral pan-JAK inhibitor, 5-10 mg twice daily. PBMC-derived CD4+ and CD8+ T cells were sorted. About this clone: Its antigen remains unidentified.

The J gene is TRBJ2-7, the V gene TRBV27; 10 bases agree with TRBD1. The receptor's source is a human donor with alopecia areata. The sequenced sample was CD8+ T cells sorted from blood, obtained around week 54, from a patient treated with tofacitinib. CDR3 amino acids: CASSFRRQGAPEQYF. Here the CDR3 DNA reads TGTGCCAGCAGTTTTCGAAGACAGGGGGCCCCCGAGCAGTACTTC.